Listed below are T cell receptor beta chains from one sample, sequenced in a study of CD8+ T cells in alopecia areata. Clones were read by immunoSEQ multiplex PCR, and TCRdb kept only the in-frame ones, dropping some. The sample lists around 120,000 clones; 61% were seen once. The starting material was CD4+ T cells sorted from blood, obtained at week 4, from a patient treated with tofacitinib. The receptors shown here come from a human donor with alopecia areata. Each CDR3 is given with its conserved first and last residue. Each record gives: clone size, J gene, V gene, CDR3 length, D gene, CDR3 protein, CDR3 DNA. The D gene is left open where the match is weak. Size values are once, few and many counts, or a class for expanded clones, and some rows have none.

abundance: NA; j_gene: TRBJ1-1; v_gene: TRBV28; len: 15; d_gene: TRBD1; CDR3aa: CASIRRGGEWTEAFF; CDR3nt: TGTGCCAGCATCCGAAGAGGGGGCGAGTGGACTGAAGCTTTCTTT
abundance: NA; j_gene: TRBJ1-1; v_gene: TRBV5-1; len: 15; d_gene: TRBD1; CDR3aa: CASSLVAGGDTEAFF; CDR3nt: TGCGCCAGCAGCTTGGTTGCAGGGGGGGACACTGAAGCTTTCTTT
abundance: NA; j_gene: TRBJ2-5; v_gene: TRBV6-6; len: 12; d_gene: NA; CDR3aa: CASSPVEETQYF; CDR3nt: TGTGCCAGCAGCCCTGTCGAAGAGACCCAGTACTTC
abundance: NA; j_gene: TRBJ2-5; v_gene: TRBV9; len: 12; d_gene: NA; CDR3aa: CASSVLRETQYF; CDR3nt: TGTGCCAGCAGCGTTTTAAGAGAGACCCAGTACTTC
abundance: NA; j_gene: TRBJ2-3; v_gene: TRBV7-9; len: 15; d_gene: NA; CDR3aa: CASSPERKYTDTQYF; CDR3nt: TGTGCCAGCAGCCCAGAGAGGAAATACACAGATACGCAGTATTTT
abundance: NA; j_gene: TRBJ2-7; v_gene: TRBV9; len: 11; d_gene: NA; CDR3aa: CASSVVYEQYF; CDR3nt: TGTGCCAGCAGCGTAGTCTACGAGCAGTACTTC
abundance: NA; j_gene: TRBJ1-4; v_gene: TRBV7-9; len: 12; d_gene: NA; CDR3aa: CASSADIEKLFF; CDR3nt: TGTGCCAGCAGCGCGGACATTGAAAAACTGTTTTTT
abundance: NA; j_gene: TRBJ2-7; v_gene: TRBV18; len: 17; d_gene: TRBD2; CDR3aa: CASSPGLAGEMGYEQYF; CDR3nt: TGTGCCAGCTCACCCGGACTAGCGGGAGAGATGGGCTACGAGCAGTACTTC
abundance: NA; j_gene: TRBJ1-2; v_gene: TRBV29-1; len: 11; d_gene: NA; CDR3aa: CSVYGVNGYTF; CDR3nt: TGCAGCGTTTATGGGGTAAATGGCTACACCTTC
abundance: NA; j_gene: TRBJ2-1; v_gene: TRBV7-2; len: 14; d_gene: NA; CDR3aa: CASSLSIGVAEQFF; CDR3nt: TGTGCCAGCAGCTTATCCATAGGGGTCGCTGAGCAGTTCTTC
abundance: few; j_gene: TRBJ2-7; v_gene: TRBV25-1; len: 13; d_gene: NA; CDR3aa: CASSEGSSYEQYF; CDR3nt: TGTGCCAGCAGTGAGGGTAGTTCCTACGAGCAGTACTTC
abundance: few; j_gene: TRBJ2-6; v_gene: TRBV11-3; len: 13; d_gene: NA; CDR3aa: CASTFSGANVLTF; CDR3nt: TGTGCCAGCACCTTCTCTGGGGCCAACGTCCTGACTTTC
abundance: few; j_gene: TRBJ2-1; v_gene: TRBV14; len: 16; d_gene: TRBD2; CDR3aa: CASSHLAGSSYNEQFF; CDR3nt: TGTGCCAGCAGCCATTTAGCGGGAAGCTCCTACAATGAGCAGTTCTTC
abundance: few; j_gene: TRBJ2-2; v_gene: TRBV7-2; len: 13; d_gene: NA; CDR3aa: CASSPGVGGELFF; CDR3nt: TGTGCCAGCAGCCCCGGCGTGGGCGGGGAGCTGTTTTTT
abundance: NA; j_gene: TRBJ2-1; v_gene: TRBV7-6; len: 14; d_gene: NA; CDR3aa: CASSLEAGIGEQFF; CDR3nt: TGTGCCAGCAGCTTAGAGGCGGGTATCGGTGAGCAGTTCTTC
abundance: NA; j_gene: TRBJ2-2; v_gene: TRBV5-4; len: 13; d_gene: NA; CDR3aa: CASSLVGTGELFF; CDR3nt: TGTGCCAGCAGCTTGGTTGGGACCGGGGAGCTGTTTTTT
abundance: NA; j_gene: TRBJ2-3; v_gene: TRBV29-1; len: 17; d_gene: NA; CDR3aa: CSVEGLLSASGTDTQYF; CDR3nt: TGCAGCGTTGAAGGCCTCTTAAGCGCTAGCGGCACAGATACGCAGTATTTT
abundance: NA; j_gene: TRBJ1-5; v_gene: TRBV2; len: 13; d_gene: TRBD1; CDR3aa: CATRQGRNQPQHF; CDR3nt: TGTGCCACGAGACAGGGGCGCAATCAGCCCCAGCATTTT
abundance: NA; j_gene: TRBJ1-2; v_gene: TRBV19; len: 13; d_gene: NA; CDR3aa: CASSMVGDYGYTF; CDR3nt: TGTGCCAGTAGTATGGTAGGGGACTATGGCTACACCTTC
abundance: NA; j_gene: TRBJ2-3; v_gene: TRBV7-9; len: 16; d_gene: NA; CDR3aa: CASSLGQASSTDTQYF; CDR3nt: TGTGCCAGCAGCTTGGGGCAGGCTTCTAGCACAGATACGCAGTATTTT
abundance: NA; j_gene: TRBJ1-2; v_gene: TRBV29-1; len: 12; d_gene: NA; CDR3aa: CSDLRPGFGYTF; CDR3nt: TGCAGCGATCTGCGTCCGGGGTTCGGCTACACCTTC
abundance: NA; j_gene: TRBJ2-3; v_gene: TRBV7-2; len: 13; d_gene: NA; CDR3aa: CASSGQGGDTQYF; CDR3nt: TGTGCCAGCAGCGGACAAGGCGGAGATACGCAGTATTTT
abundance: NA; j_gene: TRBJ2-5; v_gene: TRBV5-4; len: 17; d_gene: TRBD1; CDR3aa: CASSSTGQGTILKTQYF; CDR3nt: TGTGCCAGCAGCAGTACGGGACAGGGTACGATATTGAAGACCCAGTACTTC
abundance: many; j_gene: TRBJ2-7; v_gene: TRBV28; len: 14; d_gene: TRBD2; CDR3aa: CASSRGLAAYEQYF; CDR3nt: TGTGCCAGCAGCCGAGGACTAGCGGCTTACGAGCAGTACTTC
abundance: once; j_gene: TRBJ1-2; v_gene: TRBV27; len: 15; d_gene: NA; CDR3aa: CASSEAGTTFYGYTF; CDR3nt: TGTGCCAGCAGTGAAGCAGGGACCACCTTCTATGGCTACACCTTC
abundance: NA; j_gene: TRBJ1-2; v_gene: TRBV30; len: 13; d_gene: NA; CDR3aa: CAWSKGLSDGYTF; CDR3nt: TGTGCCTGGAGTAAGGGACTGAGTGATGGCTACACCTTC
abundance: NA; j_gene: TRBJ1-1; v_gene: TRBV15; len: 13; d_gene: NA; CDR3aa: CATSRDLYTEAFF; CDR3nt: TGTGCCACCAGCAGAGATTTGTACACTGAAGCTTTCTTT
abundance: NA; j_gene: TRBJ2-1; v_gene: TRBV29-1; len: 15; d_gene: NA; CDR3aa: CSVEVQKRLWDEQFF; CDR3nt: TGCAGCGTTGAGGTTCAGAAGCGGCTATGGGATGAGCAGTTCTTC
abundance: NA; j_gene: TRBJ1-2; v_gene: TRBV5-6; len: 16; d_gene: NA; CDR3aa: CASSLVGSQDAYGYTF; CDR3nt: TGTGCCAGCAGCTTGGTGGGTAGCCAGGACGCTTATGGCTACACCTTC
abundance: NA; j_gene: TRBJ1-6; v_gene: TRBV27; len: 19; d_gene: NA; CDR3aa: CASSLSFPGESSYNSPLHF; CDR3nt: TGTGCCAGCAGTTTATCGTTCCCGGGCGAGAGCTCCTATAATTCACCCCTCCACTTT
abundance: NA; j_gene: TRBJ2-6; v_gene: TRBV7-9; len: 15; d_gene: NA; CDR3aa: CASSLAGSGANVLTF; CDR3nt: TGTGCCAGCAGCTTAGCAGGGTCTGGGGCCAACGTCCTGACTTTC
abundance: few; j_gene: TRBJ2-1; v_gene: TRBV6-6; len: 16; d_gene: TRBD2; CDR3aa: CASRKSGRGVWNEQFF; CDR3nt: TGTGCCAGCAGAAAAAGCGGGAGGGGTGTTTGGAATGAGCAGTTCTTC
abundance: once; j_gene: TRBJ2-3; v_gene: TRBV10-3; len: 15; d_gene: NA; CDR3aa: CAISGGQTSTDTQYF; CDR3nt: TGTGCCATCAGTGGCGGACAGACTTCCACAGATACGCAGTATTTT
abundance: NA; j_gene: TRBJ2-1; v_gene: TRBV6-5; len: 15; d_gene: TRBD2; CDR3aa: CASSYVRGGGYEQFF; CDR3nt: TGTGCCAGCAGTTACGTCCGCGGGGGTGGCTATGAGCAGTTCTTC
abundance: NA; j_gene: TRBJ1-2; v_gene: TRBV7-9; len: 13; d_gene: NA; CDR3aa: CASSPRPSDGYTF; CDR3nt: TGTGCCAGCAGCCCTCGACCAAGTGATGGCTACACCTTC
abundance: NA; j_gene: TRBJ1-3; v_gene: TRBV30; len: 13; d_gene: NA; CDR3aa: CAWNGQGGNTIYF; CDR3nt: TGTGCCTGGAATGGGCAGGGTGGAAACACCATATATTTT
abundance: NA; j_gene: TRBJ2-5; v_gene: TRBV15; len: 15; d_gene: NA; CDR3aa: CATSRKLRSQETQYF; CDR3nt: TGTGCCACCAGCAGAAAGCTCAGGTCGCAAGAGACCCAGTACTTC
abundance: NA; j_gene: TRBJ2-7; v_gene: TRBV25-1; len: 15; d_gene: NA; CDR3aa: CAVGAMGTFQGEQYF; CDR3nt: TGTGCCGTAGGTGCTATGGGGACCTTCCAGGGGGAGCAGTACTTC
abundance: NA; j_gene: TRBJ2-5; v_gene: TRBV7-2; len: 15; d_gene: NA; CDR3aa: CASSLKQLLWETQYF; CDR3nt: TGTGCCAGCAGCTTGAAGCAGTTACTTTGGGAGACCCAGTACTTC
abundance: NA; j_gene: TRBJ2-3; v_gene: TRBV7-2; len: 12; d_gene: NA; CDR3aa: CASSFSGGGQYF; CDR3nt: TGTGCCAGCAGCTTTAGCGGAGGAGGGCAGTATTTT
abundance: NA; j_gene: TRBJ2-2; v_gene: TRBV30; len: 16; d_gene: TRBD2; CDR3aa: CAWGNRGDSATGELFF; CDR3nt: TGTGCCTGGGGAAACCGGGGGGATTCGGCCACCGGGGAGCTGTTTTTT
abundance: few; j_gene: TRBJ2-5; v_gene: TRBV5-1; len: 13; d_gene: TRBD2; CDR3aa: CASSPGLAETQYF; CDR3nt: TGCGCCAGCAGCCCGGGACTAGCGGAGACCCAGTACTTC
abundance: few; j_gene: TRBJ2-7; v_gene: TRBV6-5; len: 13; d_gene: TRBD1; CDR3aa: CASSRQGPYEQYF; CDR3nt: TGTGCCAGCAGTCGACAGGGTCCCTACGAGCAGTACTTC
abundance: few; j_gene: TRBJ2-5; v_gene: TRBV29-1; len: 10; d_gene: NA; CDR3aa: CSAFQETQYF; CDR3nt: TGCAGCGCATTTCAAGAGACCCAGTACTTC
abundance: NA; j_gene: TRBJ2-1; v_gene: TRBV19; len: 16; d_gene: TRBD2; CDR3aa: CASSIDPASGGGEQFF; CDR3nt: TGTGCCAGTAGTATAGATCCGGCTAGCGGGGGGGGTGAGCAGTTCTTC
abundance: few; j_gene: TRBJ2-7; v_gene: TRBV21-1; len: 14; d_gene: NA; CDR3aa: CASSKGQGPYEQYF; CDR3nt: TGTGCCAGCAGCAAAGGACAGGGGCCCTACGAGCAGTACTTC
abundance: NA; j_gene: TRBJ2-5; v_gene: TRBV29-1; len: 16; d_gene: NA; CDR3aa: CSVESGRLGVQETQYF; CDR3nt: TGCAGCGTTGAGAGTGGCAGGTTGGGGGTACAAGAGACCCAGTACTTC
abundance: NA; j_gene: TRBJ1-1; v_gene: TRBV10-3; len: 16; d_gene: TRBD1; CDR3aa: CAISRNQGAGNTEAFF; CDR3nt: TGTGCCATCAGCAGGAATCAGGGGGCTGGGAACACTGAAGCTTTCTTT
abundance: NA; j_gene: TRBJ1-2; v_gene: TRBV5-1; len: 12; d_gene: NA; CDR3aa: CASSSTDYGYTF; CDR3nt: TGCGCCAGCAGCTCGACAGACTATGGCTACACCTTC
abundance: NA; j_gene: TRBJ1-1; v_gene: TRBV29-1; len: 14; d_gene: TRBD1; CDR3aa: CSVVSDRVNTEAFF; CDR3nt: TGCAGCGTGGTGAGCGACAGGGTGAACACTGAAGCTTTCTTT
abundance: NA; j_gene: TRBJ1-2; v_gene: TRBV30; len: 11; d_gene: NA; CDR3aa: CAWISSYGYTF; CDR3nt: TGTGCCTGGATTAGTTCATATGGCTACACCTTC
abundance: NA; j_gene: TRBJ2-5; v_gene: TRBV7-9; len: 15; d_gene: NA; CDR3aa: CASSPSWGNQETQYF; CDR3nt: TGTGCCAGCAGCCCATCGTGGGGCAACCAAGAGACCCAGTACTTC
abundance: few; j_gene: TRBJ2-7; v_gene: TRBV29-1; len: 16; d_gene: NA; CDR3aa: CSAARGGTGDGYEQYF; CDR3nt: TGCAGCGCCGCGAGGGGGGGGACAGGAGATGGCTACGAGCAGTACTTC
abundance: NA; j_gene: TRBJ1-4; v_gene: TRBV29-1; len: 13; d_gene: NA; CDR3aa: CSVSLVTNEKLFF; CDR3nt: TGCAGCGTTAGTTTGGTGACGAATGAAAAACTGTTTTTT